Shown below are 6 T cell receptor beta chains from a single sample sequenced in a study of blood T cell repertoires in COVID-19. TCRdb's copy holds only in-frame clones and misses some; the assay was immunoSEQ multiplex PCR. The repertoire consists of 180,000 or so clones, with more than 65% occurring once and the leading ten covering around 10%. What was sequenced was PBMCs or T cells enriched from blood (not recorded which). The receptors here all came from a man in his forties or fifties who had recovered from COVID-19.

The gene calls are TRBV5-6 and TRBJ1-2; 9 nucleotides match TRBD1. With V trimmed by 2 bases and J by 5 bases, 7 bases remained unmatched. The CDR3 is 15 residues long. Germline CDR1 SGHDT, CDR2 YYEEEE. This CDR3 is CASSFRTGTGYGYTF. DNA for the CDR3: TGTGCCAGCAGCTTTCGGACCGGGACAGGGTATGGCTACACCTTC.

V usage is TRBV6-2 or TRBV6-3 and J usage is TRBJ2-5; maybe TRBD2 (5 bases). Trimming took 0 bases from V and 2 from J, leaving 7 bases between them. Germline-derived CDR1 and CDR2 are MNHEY and SVGEGT. The CDR3 sequence is 14 residues long. The CDR3 DNA reads as TGTGCCAGCAGTTACTCGAGGGTACAAGAGACCCAGTACTTC. The encoded protein is CASSYSRVQETQYF.

The rearrangement links TRBV6-2 or TRBV6-3 to TRBJ2-1; tentative D call: TRBD1 (5 bases). Trimming left V 6 bases short and J 4 bases short, with 19 bases between. Per the germline V gene, CDR1 is MNHEY and CDR2 is SVGEGT. The CDR3 totals 16 residues. The CDR3 reads CASSEVFRQGYNEQFF. The CDR3, as DNA: TGTGCCAGCAGCGAAGTTTTTCGGCAGGGATACAATGAGCAGTTCTTC.

The chain has TRBV28 and TRBJ2-5; D gene uncertain. The ends were cut back, 6 bases at V and 2 bases at J, with 10 bases in the middle. The CDR3 spans 13 residues. CDR1 and CDR2 from the germline V gene are MDHEN and SYDVKM. This CDR3 is CASSITNQETQYF. The DNA of the CDR3 is TGTGCCAGCAGCATCACAAATCAAGAGACCCAGTACTTC.

V gene TRBV7-8 combines with J gene TRBJ1-6, with D perhaps matching TRBD1 (5 bases). Looked up from germline, CDR1 is SGHVS and CDR2 is FQNEAQ. This CDR3 contains 16 residues. Trimming stripped 5 bases from V and 0 bases from J, with 11 bases between. The CDR3 coding sequence is TGTGCCAGCAGCCTACAGACAGCCTCCTATAATTCACCCCTCCACTTT. Its protein is CASSLQTASYNSPLHF.

The chain has TRBV28 and TRBJ2-5; perhaps TRBD1 as D (5 bases). With 4 bases removed from V and 3 bases from J, the gap between germline ends came to 15 bases. Germline V gene lookup returns CDR1 MDHEN and CDR2 SYDVKM. This CDR3 comprises 15 residues. CDR3 protein: CASSYTGQEKETQYF. The CDR3 bases are TGTGCCAGCAGTTATACAGGTCAGGAGAAAGAGACCCAGTACTTC.